This note documents a single T cell receptor beta chain sequence. Profiled with immunoSEQ multiplex PCR; TCRdb holds only in-frame clones, not every one. This sample carries more than 95,000 clones, 86% of them seen once, and the ten largest clones take 2.4%. The data are from a study of PD-L1 blockade in urothelial cancer. Across the whole study: In the mid-2010s therapy began: atezolizumab 1,200 mg intravenously every 3 weeks. About 85% of the roughly 30 patients comprised males who had bladder-origin urothelial cancer. Patients' prior chemotherapy regimens numbered 0 to 3.

Trimming took 6 bases from V and 6 from J, leaving 9 bases between them. CDR1 and CDR2 from the germline V gene are MNHEY and SVGAGI. This CDR3 spans 12 amino acids. Described time point: peripheral blood 6 weeks after treatment start. This clonotype was obtained from a man in his fifties with urothelial cancer. The chain has TRBV6-5 and TRBJ2-1; tentative D call: TRBD2 (5 bases). Sample: PBMCs, taken around atezolizumab (anti-PD-L1) treatment. The chain's CDR3 is CASRKTSNEQFF. DNA for the CDR3: TGTGCCAGCAGAAAAACTAGCAATGAGCAGTTCTTC.